The 13 T cell receptor beta chains below all came from one sample that was sequenced in a study of CXCR3-negative and CXCR3-positive naive CD8 T cells. Study-level findings and limits: Compared with CXCR3-negative naive cells, CXCR3-positive naive cells showed more hydrophobic TRB CDR3s.

Through 5' RACE with UMI labels, the TRB cDNA libraries were prepared. TCRdb processed the 5' RACE reads again and assigns one entry to each CDR3 protein, with no DNA. Its listing shows 150,000 to 180,000 distinct CDR3 sequences. No antigen is known for these receptors. Source material: naive CXCR3+ CD8+ T cells from blood. Noted subset: CD45RO-CCR7+CD27+CD95- naive CD8+ T cells expressing CXCR3 (TNR3+). The source of these receptors is a human donor in good health. Some clones in this sample may be carry-over from other donors' samples.

V is TRBV12-3 or TRBV12-4 and J is TRBJ2-7; TCRdb picks TRBD1, but there is no DNA to check that call. The CDR3 runs to 15 residues. CDR3 in amino acids: CASSEPGTAAYEQYF.

CDR3 residues: CASSTLGGAGGYQETQYF. V is TRBV7-2 and J is TRBJ2-5; as DNA is missing, the TRBD2 call by TCRdb cannot be tested. Germline CDR1 and CDR2: SGHTA and FQGNSA. This CDR3 contains 18 residues.

This rearrangement joins TRBV29-1 to TRBJ2-7; TCRdb outputs TRBD1, but without DNA this stays unchecked. Germline V gene data show CDR1 as SQVTM and CDR2 as ANQGSEA. CDR3 length: 13 residues. The CDR3 sequence: CSVEATTGYEQYF.

This sequence joins TRBV9 and TRBJ1-6. There are 16 residues in the CDR3. Germline values: CDR1 SGDLS, CDR2 YYNGEE. CDR3 sequence reads: CASSVASSALNSSLHF.

The chain couples TRBV27 to TRBJ2-1; as DNA is missing, the TRBD1 call by TCRdb cannot be tested. The CDR3 is 12 amino acids. Germline V CDR1 and CDR2: MNHEY, SMNVEV (reference sequence). The CDR3 sequence: CASSRQGSEQFF.

The V call is TRBV20-1, the J call TRBJ2-7; TCRdb outputs TRBD2, but without DNA this stays unchecked. Germline-derived CDR1 and CDR2 are DFQATT and SNEGSKA (reference sequence). CDR3 size: 14 residues. The CDR3 loop is CSAGEVNRAYEQYF.

This chain connects TRBV4-1 to TRBJ1-6; TCRdb names TRBD1, which stays unverified in the absence of DNA. Germline V gives CDR1 MGHRA, CDR2 YSYEKL. The CDR3 spans 15 residues. The CDR3 region is CASSQDRGDNSPLHF.

The chain combines TRBV7-8 with TRBJ2-7; TCRdb lists TRBD2, though no DNA is available to test this call. The CDR3 totals 19 residues. The germline V gene has CDR1 SGHVS and CDR2 FQNEAQ. CDR3 loop: CASSPRWGLAGEISYEQYF. Full variable domain (missing parts from reference TRBV7-8 and TRBJ2-7): GAGVSQSPRYKVAKRGQDVALRCDPISGHVSLFWYQQALGQGPEFLTYFQNEAQLDKSGLPSDRFFAERPEGSVSTLKIQRTQQEDSAVYLCASSPRWGLAGEISYEQYFGPGTRLTVT.

The chain uses TRBV7-7 and TRBJ2-1; absent DNA, TCRdb's TRBD1 call cannot be checked. The CDR3 totals 15 residues. Germline V gene sequence: CDR1 SSHAT, CDR2 FNYEAQ (reference sequence). This chain's CDR3 is CASSRQLSSYNEQFF.

The J gene is TRBJ2-1, the V gene TRBV29-1; TCRdb names TRBD1, which stays unverified in the absence of DNA. Germline values: CDR1 SQVTM, CDR2 ANQGSEA. This CDR3 spans 13 amino acids. This CDR3 is CSDGQGISDEQFF.

This chain uses TRBV29-1 with TRBJ1-3. In germline, CDR1 is SQVTM, CDR2 ANQGSEA. This CDR3 has 15 amino acids. The CDR3 reads CSVAGGSYSGNTIYF.

The chain joins TRBV14 to TRBJ1-5; TCRdb lists TRBD1, though no DNA is available to test this call. CDR1 SGHDN and CDR2 FVKESK come from the germline V gene. The CDR3 covers 15 residues. The CDR3 loop is CASSQAGAALEPQHF. Looking up the rest from reference TRBV14 and TRBJ1-5 gives the full variable domain: EAGVTQFPSHSVIEKGQTVTLRCDPISGHDNLYWYRRVMGKEIKFLLHFVKESKQDESGMPNNRFLAERTGGTYSTLKVQPAELEDSGVYFCASSQAGAALEPQHFGDGTRLSIL.

The chain has TRBV5-1 and TRBJ1-2; the D call of TRBD1 rests on TCRdb alone, since no DNA is present to check it. CDR1 SGHRS and CDR2 YFSETQ come from the germline V gene. This CDR3 is 16 amino acids long. This chain's CDR3 is CASSAWGQDGDYGYTF.